This T cell receptor (beta chain) was captured in a study of tumor and adjacent non-tumor tissue in lung cancer. Study details: Aged roughly 30 to 85 years, patients included 10 men and about 5 women with stage I to III disease.

Per the germline V gene, CDR1 is SGHAT and CDR2 is FQNNGV. The CDR3 is 17 residues long, ends included. A modified ARM-PCR protocol with three rounds of nested PCR amplified TCRbeta. TCRdb recomputed calls from the multiplex PCR reads with MiXCR, one row per CDR3 protein. The table lists under 150,000 distinct CDR3 sequences, around two thirds of them singletons. This sample's RNA came from whole unsorted tissue. Between August and November 2014, newly diagnosed, chemotherapy-naive lung cancer patients underwent thoracic surgery in China. Overall study findings and caveats: Normal lung showed higher cumulative top 100 clone frequency than tumor. Tumor tissue had significantly higher TCR diversity than normal lung.

Remarks on this clonotype: As yet, its antigen is unknown. No conserved phenylalanine or tryptophan is present at the end of the CDR3, so a read error is the likely explanation. It is unclear where the CDR3 begins or ends on the DNA, so no DNA is shown, and the CDR3 is as TCRdb lists it.

This TCR was sampled from a man aged 60-69 years with small cell lung cancer. The sample was lung tumor tissue. The rearrangement links TRBV11-2 to TRBJ2-1; no check of the table's D call, TRBD2, against the DNA was made. The CDR3 sequence: CASSRGLAGEGRREEFL.